The 10 T cell receptor beta chains below were found in one sample sequenced in a study of T cell responses to AZD1222 COVID-19 vaccine. Sequencing was performed with immunoSEQ multiplex PCR; in TCRdb, only in-frame clones are kept and a portion is missing. The table includes 130,000 or so clones, 85% to 95% detected once. This specimen consisted of peripheral blood, obtained on day 0 of MenACWY control vaccination. These receptors were taken from an adult in good health.

The chain links TRBV9 to TRBJ2-4; possible D gene TRBD2, 5 bases. Germline V gives CDR1 SGDLS, CDR2 YYNGEE. Trimming cost V 0 bases and J 0 bases, with 7 bases left between them. CDR3 length: 15 amino acids. CDR3 sequence reads: CASSVEGGAKNIQYF. The DNA for the CDR3 is TGTGCCAGCAGCGTAGAAGGAGGAGCCAAAAACATTCAGTACTTC. The full variable domain, completed using reference TRBV9 and TRBJ2-4, is DSGVTQTPKHLITATGQRVTLRCSPRSGDLSVYWYQQSLDQGLQFLIQYYNGEERAKGNILERFSAQQFPDLHSELNLSSLELGDSALYFCASSVEGGAKNIQYFGAGTRLSVL.

This chain joins TRBV7-9 and TRBJ1-1, with 7 bases lining up with TRBD1. Per the germline V gene, CDR1 is SEHNR and CDR2 is FQNEAQ (reference sequence). CDR3 size: 14 residues. V shed 2 bases, J shed 4 bases, and the junction held 4 bases outside the gene matches. The CDR3 region is CASSLTGAVTEAFF. The CDR3 coding sequence is TGTGCCAGCAGCTTAACAGGGGCGGTCACTGAAGCTTTCTTT.

The gene calls are TRBV19 and TRBJ1-2, with TRBD1 as a possible D gene (5 bases). The CDR3 spans 13 residues. In germline, CDR1 is LNHDA, CDR2 SQIVND (reference sequence). With 7 bases removed from V and 9 bases from J, the gap between germline ends came to 18 bases. CDR3 DNA sequence: TGTGCCAGTACCTCAACAGGACCTACTAGCTACACCTTC. This encodes CASTSTGPTSYTF.

The V call is TRBV28, the J call TRBJ1-1; D possibly corresponds to TRBD1 (6 bases). The germline V gene encodes CDR1 MDHEN and CDR2 SYDVKM. V lost 5 bases, J lost 0 bases, and 16 bases lay in between. The length of the CDR3 is 16 residues. The CDR3 is CASSLSQGQMNTEAFF. The CDR3, as DNA: TGTGCCAGCAGTCTGTCCCAAGGACAGATGAACACTGAAGCTTTCTTT.

This chain uses TRBV29-1 with TRBJ2-7, with D hard to call. The germline V and J ends were trimmed by 6 bases and 4 bases, with 19 bases remaining between them. This CDR3 is 14 amino acids long. Germline V lookup: CDR1 SQVTM, CDR2 ANQGSEA. The CDR3 nucleotides read TGCAGCGTACGATTCCAAGAATCTCGGTACGAGCAGTACTTC. This translates into CSVRFQESRYEQYF.

The rearrangement uses TRBV5-1 and TRBJ2-1, with 8 positions matching TRBD2. Germline V CDR1 and CDR2: SGHRS, YFSETQ. This CDR3 is 15 amino acids long. V gave up 1 base and J gave up 5 bases; unmatched junction bases: 5. Here the CDR3 DNA reads TGCGCCAGCAGCTTGTCTACGGGAGGGCACAATGAGCAGTTCTTC. This gives the protein CASSLSTGGHNEQFF. Full variable domain (outside the CDR3, taken from reference TRBV5-1 and TRBJ2-1): KAGVTQTPRYLIKTRGQQVTLSCSPISGHRSVSWYQQTPGQGLQFLFEYFSETQRNKGNFPGRFSGRQFSNSRSEMNVSTLELGDSALYLCASSLSTGGHNEQFFGPGTRLTVL.

J is TRBJ1-1 and V is TRBV6-2 or TRBV6-3; D gene unclear. V lost 0 bases to trimming and J lost 4 bases, with 6 bases between them. CDR3 length: 13 amino acids. Germline V gives CDR1 MNHEY, CDR2 SVGEGT. The CDR3 reads CASSYSPTTEAFF. CDR3 bases: TGTGCCAGCAGTTACTCTCCAACCACTGAAGCTTTCTTT.

The V call is TRBV5-4, the J call TRBJ2-7; maybe TRBD2 (6 bases). The CDR3 has 15 residues. V was shortened by 0 bases and J by 9 bases, with 19 bases between the two germline ends. CDR1 is SGHNT and CDR2 is YYREEE in the germline V gene (reference sequence). The CDR3 loop is CASSLAGDPPRAQYF. CDR3 DNA: TGTGCCAGCAGCTTGGCGGGGGACCCTCCACGTGCGCAGTACTTC.

As DNA, the CDR3 is TGCGCCAGCAGCCCCAGTTTTAACTATGGCTACACCTTC. Translated, it gives CASSPSFNYGYTF. The V call is TRBV5-1, the J call TRBJ1-2; D is unresolved. The germline gives CDR1 SGHRS, CDR2 YFSETQ. CDR3 length equals 13 residues. V gave up 4 bases and J gave up 1 base, with 8 bases separating them. Looking up the rest from reference TRBV5-1 and TRBJ1-2 gives the full variable domain: KAGVTQTPRYLIKTRGQQVTLSCSPISGHRSVSWYQQTPGQGLQFLFEYFSETQRNKGNFPGRFSGRQFSNSRSEMNVSTLELGDSALYLCASSPSFNYGYTFGSGTRLTVV.

The chain recombines TRBV27 with TRBJ2-2, with 9 bases aligning to TRBD2. The V gene end was trimmed by 1 base and the J gene end by 6 bases; junction bases not matched to a gene: 6. In germline, CDR1 is MNHEY, CDR2 SMNVEV (reference sequence). The CDR3 totals 16 residues. In DNA form, the CDR3 reads TGTGCCAGCAGTTTATATCGGACTAGCGTCCCCGGGGAGCTGTTTTTT. Residues: CASSLYRTSVPGELFF.